Presented here are 25 T cell receptor beta chains from one specimen sequenced in a study of beta chain features in type 1 diabetes. The isolated RNA, all of it, was reverse transcribed, so expressed TCRB transcripts were what got sequenced. Sequencing was performed with immunoSEQ multiplex PCR; in TCRdb, only in-frame clones are kept and a portion is missing. Among 310,000 or so clones listed, 7.5% to 9% were seen once. The sequenced sample was central memory CD4+ T cells from blood. These receptors all stem from a woman between 18 and 30 years old in good health.

In its sample, this clone was seen a few times. The genes are TRBV7-9 and TRBJ2-6, with D hard to call. This CDR3 is 13 amino acids long. The V end lost 3 bases, the J end lost 4 bases, and 4 bases lay between the germline ends. The germline V gene encodes CDR1 SEHNR and CDR2 FQNEAQ (reference sequence). Here the CDR3 reads CASSFRGANVLTF. CDR3 sequence (DNA): TGTGCCAGCAGCTTCCGCGGGGCCAACGTCCTGACTTTC.

This chain uses TRBV5-6 with TRBJ2-7, with 7 bases lining up with TRBD1. V shed 4 bases, J shed 0 bases, and the junction held 7 bases outside the gene matches. In germline, CDR1 is SGHDT, CDR2 YYEEEE. The CDR3 spans 15 residues. CDR3 DNA: TGTGCCAGCAGCATGGACAGGTTCTTCTCCTACGAGCAGTACTTC. Translation gives CASSMDRFFSYEQYF. Complete variable domain (other parts from reference TRBV5-6 and TRBJ2-7): DAGVTQSPTHLIKTRGQQVTLRCSPKSGHDTVSWYQQALGQGPQFIFQYYEEEERQRGNFPDRFSGHQFPNYSSELNVNALLLGDSALYLCASSMDRFFSYEQYFGPGTRLTVT.

The chain recombines TRBV15 with TRBJ2-3; unclear D gene. This CDR3 region has 12 residues. The ends were cut back, 2 bases at V and 11 bases at J, with 11 bases in the middle. Germline values: CDR1 LNHNV, CDR2 YYDKDF (reference sequence). In DNA, the CDR3 is TGTGCCACCAGCAGAAGGGAACCCAGGCAGTATTTT. Translation gives CATSRREPRQYF.

The V gene is TRBV7-2, the J gene TRBJ2-7, with 13 bases that match TRBD2. The germline gives CDR1 SGHTA, CDR2 FQGNSA. With V trimmed by 1 base and J by 4 bases, 10 bases remained unmatched. The CDR3 runs 18 residues. The CDR3 nucleotides read TGTGCCAGCAGCTTAGTTTCATGGACTAGCGGGAGTCTTTACGAGCAGTACTTC. Its translation is CASSLVSWTSGSLYEQYF.

The chain uses TRBV7-2 and TRBJ2-1; 9 bases align to TRBD2. The CDR3 loop spans 16 amino acids. Germline lookup yields CDR1 SGHTA and CDR2 FQGNSA. V lost 5 bases, J lost 6 bases, and 11 bases stayed unmatched. CDR3 nucleotides: TGTGCCAGCAGCACCCTAGCGGGAAGACGAACCAATGAGCAGTTCTTC. Translating it yields CASSTLAGRRTNEQFF.

There are a few counts of this clone. The V call is TRBV6-5, the J call TRBJ2-3; D is possibly TRBD2 (5 bases). There are 14 residues in the CDR3. Trimming took 8 bases from V and 0 from J, leaving 12 bases between them. Germline values: CDR1 MNHEY, CDR2 SVGAGI. The CDR3 region is CASGVRGSTDTQYF. As DNA, the CDR3 is TGTGCCAGCGGGGTCCGAGGGAGCACAGATACGCAGTATTTT.

This clone was seen repeatedly, ten times or more. The rearrangement uses TRBV2 and TRBJ2-4, with D maybe TRBD1 (5 bases). The CDR3 runs to 16 residues. Germline V CDR1 and CDR2: SNHLY, FYNNEI. V was shortened by 0 bases and J by 1 base, with 10 bases between the two germline ends. DNA of the CDR3: TGTGCCAGCAGTGAAGCGGGGCAAGGGGCCAAAAACATTCAGTACTTC. Its protein product is CASSEAGQGAKNIQYF.

V usage is TRBV18 and J usage is TRBJ1-5, with TRBD1 identical over 7 bases. Per the germline V gene, CDR1 is KGHSH and CDR2 is LQKENI. J gave up 1 base and V 4 bases, and 4 bases lay outside the gene matches. The CDR3 is made up of 15 amino acids. This CDR3 reads CASSQLQGSNQPQHF. DNA for the CDR3: TGTGCCAGCTCACAGTTACAGGGGAGCAATCAGCCCCAGCATTTT.

The sample holds a few counts of this clone. This sequence may be a read error, since a much larger clone differs from it by one base. V is TRBV6-6 and J is TRBJ2-1; D not certain. The germline V and J ends were trimmed by 5 bases and 3 bases, with 2 bases remaining between them. Germline CDR1 reads MNHNY; CDR2 reads SVGAGI (reference sequence). CDR3 length: 11 amino acids. CDR3 sequence (DNA): TGTGCCAGCAGTAACTACAATGAGCAGTTCTTC. This codes for CASSNYNEQFF.

This rearrangement joins TRBV5-1 to TRBJ2-5; 7 bases are shared with TRBD2. Germline values: CDR1 SGHRS, CDR2 YFSETQ. The CDR3 runs 17 residues. The V segment lost 4 bases and the J segment 2 bases; nucleotides outside the gene matches: 14. The DNA of the CDR3 is TGCGCCAGCAGCCCCAACGGAGGGGCTAGCGGTCAAGAGACCCAGTACTTC. This sequence encodes CASSPNGGASGQETQYF.

This clone was detected only a few times. Written as DNA, the CDR3 is TGTGCCAGCGAGCTTCCAGGGGGGAACACTGAAGCTTTCTTT. Protein product: CASELPGGNTEAFF. The chain recombines TRBV11-3 with TRBJ1-1; 7 bases are shared with TRBD1. The CDR3 is 14 amino acids. V shed 8 bases and J 1 base; nucleotides not matched to a gene: 7. The germline V gene has CDR1 SGHNT and CDR2 YENEEA.

The sample holds a few counts of this clone. The chain uses TRBV19 and TRBJ2-7; 8 bases map to TRBD2. V lost 5 bases and J lost 3; bases outside the gene matches: 12. Germline CDR1 LNHDA, CDR2 SQIVND (reference sequence). CDR3 length: 16 amino acids. The CDR3 sequence: CASSSALRRGDYEQYF. In nucleotides, the CDR3 is TGTGCCAGTAGTTCGGCCTTGAGGCGGGGGGACTACGAGCAGTACTTC.

This clone occurred a few times. This chain links TRBV5-1 with TRBJ2-1, with 9 bases that match TRBD2. V was pared by 0 bases and J by 10 bases, with 8 bases of the junction left unmatched. The germline gives CDR1 SGHRS, CDR2 YFSETQ. There are 15 residues in the CDR3. As DNA, the CDR3 is TGCGCCAGCAGCTTGGTCGAGGCTAGCGGGATAGAGCAGTTCTTC. It encodes CASSLVEASGIEQFF.

In its sample, this clone was seen a few times. The J gene is TRBJ1-1, the V gene TRBV6-5; D is unclear. This CDR3 spans 13 amino acids. Germline V gives CDR1 MNHEY, CDR2 SVGAGI. The V gene lost 8 bases and the J gene lost 3 bases, with 13 bases spanning the gap. The CDR3 coding sequence is TGTGCCAGCCGTGCTCCCAGATACACTGAAGCTTTCTTT. It translates to CASRAPRYTEAFF.

This clone has a count of ten or more. J is TRBJ2-7 and V is TRBV4-1, with 7 bases fitting TRBD2. This CDR3 has 15 residues. Germline loops: CDR1 MGHRA, CDR2 YSYEKL. V lost 1 base and J lost 4; bases outside the gene matches: 7. The CDR3 DNA is TGCGCCAGCAGCCAAGTATACCTAGCGGAGTACGAGCAGTACTTC. Encoded protein: CASSQVYLAEYEQYF.

The chain couples TRBV5-1 to TRBJ2-3, with no clear D. The germline V and J ends were trimmed by 4 bases and 6 bases, with 12 bases remaining between them. The CDR3 totals 13 residues. Germline CDR1 and CDR2: SGHRS and YFSETQ. The CDR3, as DNA: TGCGCCAGCAGCCAAGATCTCGGTGATACGCAGTATTTT. As protein: CASSQDLGDTQYF.

This clone was found a few times. The chain employs TRBV5-1 and TRBJ2-7; the D is unclear. The CDR3 sequence is 14 residues long. The germline CDR1 and CDR2 sequences are SGHRS and YFSETQ. Trimming removed 1 base from V and 5 bases from J, with 13 bases in between. The CDR3 sequence is CASSLLAHDNEQYF. The CDR3 nucleotides read TGCGCCAGCAGCTTGTTGGCGCATGATAACGAGCAGTACTTC.

This clone turned up a few times. It may be a read error: a sequence one base away is much more abundant. The chain recombines TRBV6-4 with TRBJ1-2, with TRBD1 matching 11 bases. The trim removed 8 bases at V and 3 bases at J, leaving 5 bases unmatched. Per germline, CDR1 MRHNA and CDR2 SNTAGT. This CDR3 region has 14 residues. CDR3 protein: CASRRDRGDYGYTF. The CDR3 coding sequence is TGTGCCAGCCGCCGGGACAGGGGGGACTATGGCTACACCTTC.

V and J are TRBV4-2 and TRBJ2-2, with 7 bases aligning to TRBD1. This CDR3 has 17 amino acids. The germline CDR1 and CDR2 sequences are LGHNA and YNFKEQ. Trimming took 4 bases from V and 2 from J; bases not matched to a gene: 10. In DNA, the CDR3 is TGTGCCAGCAGCCGCCTCTCGGGACAGATTAACACCGGGGAGCTGTTTTTT. Translation: CASSRLSGQINTGELFF.

This clone was detected only a few times. Distinct nucleotide sequences in the sample also encode this CDR3. This rearrangement joins TRBV5-6 to TRBJ2-5; D unresolved. Germline lookup yields CDR1 SGHDT and CDR2 YYEEEE. Trimming pared 4 bases from V and 2 bases from J, leaving 12 bases between. This CDR3 region has 14 residues. The CDR3 DNA reads as TGTGCCAGCAGCCCAGCCGGAGCGCAAGAGACCCAGTACTTC. Residues: CASSPAGAQETQYF.

A word on this clone: An end of the junction does not agree with germline; a read error may underlie this. The chain has TRBV4-1 and TRBJ2-3; D remains ambiguous. CDR1 and CDR2 from the germline V gene are MGHRA and YSYEKL. The CDR3 loop spans 13 amino acids. The CDR3 DNA reads as TGTGCCAGCAGCCAAGGGCTTGCAGATACGCAGTATTTT. Encoded protein: CASSQGLADTQYF.

This clone was counted a few times. This specimen includes other DNA sequences encoding the same CDR3. V gene TRBV5-6 combines with J gene TRBJ2-2, with no clear D. This CDR3 has 11 amino acids. V lost 4 bases, J lost 7 bases, and 5 bases lay in between. Looked up from germline, CDR1 is SGHDT and CDR2 is YYEEEE. CDR3 bases: TGTGCCAGCAGCCGGAGCGGGGAGCTGTTTTTT. It specifies CASSRSGELFF. Combining the CDR3 with reference TRBV5-6 and TRBJ2-2 gives the whole variable domain DAGVTQSPTHLIKTRGQQVTLRCSPKSGHDTVSWYQQALGQGPQFIFQYYEEEERQRGNFPDRFSGHQFPNYSSELNVNALLLGDSALYLCASSRSGELFFGEGSRLTVL.

This clone was seen ten or more times. The chain has TRBV18 and TRBJ1-1; possible D gene TRBD1, 5 bases. Germline lookup yields CDR1 KGHSH and CDR2 LQKENI. The V end lost 5 bases, the J end lost 4 bases, and 23 bases lay between the germline ends. The CDR3 extends over 17 amino acids. CDR3 coding DNA: TGTGCCAGCTCAGCGATTAGACCCCGGGGGGGGGTCACTGAAGCTTTCTTT. Encoded protein: CASSAIRPRGGVTEAFF. The variable domain in full, with the rest retrieved from reference TRBV18 and TRBJ1-1, is NAGVMQNPRHLVRRRGQEARLRCSPMKGHSHVYWYRQLPEEGLKFMVYLQKENIIDESGMPKERFSAEFPKEGPSILRIQQVVRGDSAAYFCASSAIRPRGGVTEAFFGQGTRLTVV.

This rearrangement joins TRBV15 to TRBJ1-1; no clear D. V was cut by 1 base and J by 4 bases, with 7 bases left in between. This CDR3 region has 13 residues. Germline V gene sequence: CDR1 LNHNV, CDR2 YYDKDF (reference sequence). The CDR3: CATSRVRGTEAFF. CDR3 DNA sequence: TGTGCCACCAGCAGAGTTCGGGGCACTGAAGCTTTCTTT. The full variable domain, its missing parts supplied by reference TRBV15 and TRBJ1-1, is DAMVIQNPRYQVTQFGKPVTLSCSQTLNHNVMYWYQQKSSQAPKLLFHYYDKDFNNEADTPDNFQSRRPNTSFCFLDIRSPGLGDTAMYLCATSRVRGTEAFFGQGTRLTVV.

This clone was counted many times. V gene TRBV6-6 combines with J gene TRBJ1-4, with D unclear. The V end was cut by 6 bases, the J end by 5 bases, with 19 bases between. The CDR3 runs 16 residues. From germline, CDR1 is MNHNY and CDR2 SVGAGI (reference sequence). This CDR3 is CASSPDLVGANEKLFF. The CDR3 coding sequence is TGTGCCAGCAGCCCAGACCTCGTCGGTGCCAATGAAAAACTGTTTTTT.